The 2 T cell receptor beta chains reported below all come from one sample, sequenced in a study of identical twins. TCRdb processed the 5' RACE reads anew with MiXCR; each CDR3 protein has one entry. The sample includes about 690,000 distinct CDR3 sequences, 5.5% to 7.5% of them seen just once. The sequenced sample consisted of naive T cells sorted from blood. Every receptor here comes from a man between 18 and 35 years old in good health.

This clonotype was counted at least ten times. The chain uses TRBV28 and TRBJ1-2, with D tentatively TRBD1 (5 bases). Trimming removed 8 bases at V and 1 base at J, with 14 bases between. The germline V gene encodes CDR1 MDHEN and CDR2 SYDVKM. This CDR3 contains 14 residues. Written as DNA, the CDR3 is TGTGCCAGCCTAGGGGCGCGACTTAACTATGGCTACACCTTC. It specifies CASLGARLNYGYTF.

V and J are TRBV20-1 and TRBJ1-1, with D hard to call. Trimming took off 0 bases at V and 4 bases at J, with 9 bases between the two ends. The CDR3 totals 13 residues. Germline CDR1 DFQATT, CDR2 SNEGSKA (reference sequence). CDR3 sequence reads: CSARDLTGTEAFF. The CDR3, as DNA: TGCAGTGCTAGAGACCTCACGGGCACTGAAGCTTTCTTT.